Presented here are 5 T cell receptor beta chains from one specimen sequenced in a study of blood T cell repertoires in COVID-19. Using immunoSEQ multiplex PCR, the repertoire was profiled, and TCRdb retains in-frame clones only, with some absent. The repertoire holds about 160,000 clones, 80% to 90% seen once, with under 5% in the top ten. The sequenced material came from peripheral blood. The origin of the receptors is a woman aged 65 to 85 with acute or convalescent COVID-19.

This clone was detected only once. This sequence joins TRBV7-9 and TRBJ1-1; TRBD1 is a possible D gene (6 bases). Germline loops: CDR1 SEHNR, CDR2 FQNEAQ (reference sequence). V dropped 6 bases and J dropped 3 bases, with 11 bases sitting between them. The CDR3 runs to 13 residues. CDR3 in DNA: TGTGCCAGCAGATCCAGGGGAGACACTGAAGCTTTCTTT. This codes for CASRSRGDTEAFF.

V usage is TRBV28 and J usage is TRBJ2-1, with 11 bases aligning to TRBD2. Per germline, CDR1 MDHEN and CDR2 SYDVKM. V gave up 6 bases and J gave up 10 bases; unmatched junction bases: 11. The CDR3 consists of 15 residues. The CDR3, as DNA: TGTGCCAGCAGCGAGCCACTAGCGGGAGTGGGGGAGCAGTTCTTC. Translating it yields CASSEPLAGVGEQFF.

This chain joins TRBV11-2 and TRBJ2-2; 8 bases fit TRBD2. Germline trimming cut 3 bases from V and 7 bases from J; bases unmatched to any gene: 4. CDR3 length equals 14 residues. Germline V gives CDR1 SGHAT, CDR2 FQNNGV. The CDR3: CASSFAGGDGELFF. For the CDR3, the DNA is TGTGCCAGCAGCTTCGCCGGGGGGGACGGGGAGCTGTTTTTT.

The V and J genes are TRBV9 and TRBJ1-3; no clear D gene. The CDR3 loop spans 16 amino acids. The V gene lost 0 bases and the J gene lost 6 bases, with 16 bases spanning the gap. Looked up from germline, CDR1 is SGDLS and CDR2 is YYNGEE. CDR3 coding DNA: TGTGCCAGCAGCGTAGGAATCAGGCGGGAAGTAAACACCATATATTTT. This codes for CASSVGIRREVNTIYF.

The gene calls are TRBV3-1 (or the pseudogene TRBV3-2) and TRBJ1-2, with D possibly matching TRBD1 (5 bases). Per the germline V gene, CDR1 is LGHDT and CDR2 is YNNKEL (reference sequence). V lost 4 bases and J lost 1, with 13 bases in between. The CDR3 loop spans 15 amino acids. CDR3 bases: TGTGCCAGCAGCCGCGACAGAGCCCTTAACTATGGCTACACCTTC. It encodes CASSRDRALNYGYTF.